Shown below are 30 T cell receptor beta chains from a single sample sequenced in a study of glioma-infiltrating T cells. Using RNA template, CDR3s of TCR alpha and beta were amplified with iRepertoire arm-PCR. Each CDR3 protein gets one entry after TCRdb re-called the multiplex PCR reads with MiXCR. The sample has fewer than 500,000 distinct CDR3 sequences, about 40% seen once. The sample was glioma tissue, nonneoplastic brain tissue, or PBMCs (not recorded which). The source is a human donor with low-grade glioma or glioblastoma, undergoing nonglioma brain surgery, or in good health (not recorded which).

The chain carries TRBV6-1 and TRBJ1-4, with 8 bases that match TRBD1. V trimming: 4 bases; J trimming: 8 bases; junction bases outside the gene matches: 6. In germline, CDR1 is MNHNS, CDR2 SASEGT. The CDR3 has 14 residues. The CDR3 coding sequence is TGTGCCAGCAGTGCTGGGACAGGACAAGAAAAACTGTTTTTT. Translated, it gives CASSAGTGQEKLFF.

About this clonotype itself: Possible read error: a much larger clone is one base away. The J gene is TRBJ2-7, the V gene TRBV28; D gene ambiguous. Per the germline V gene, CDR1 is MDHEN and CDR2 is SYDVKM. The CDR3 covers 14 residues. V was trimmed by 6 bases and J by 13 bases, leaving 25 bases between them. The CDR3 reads CASSADVQSETHYF. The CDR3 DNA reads TGTGCCAGCAGCGCTGATGTTCAGTCGGAGACCCATTACTTC.

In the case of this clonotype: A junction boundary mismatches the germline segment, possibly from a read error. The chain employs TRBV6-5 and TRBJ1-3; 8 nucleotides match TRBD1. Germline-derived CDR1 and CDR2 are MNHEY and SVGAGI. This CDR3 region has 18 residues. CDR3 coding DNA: TGTGCCAGCAGTCGTTCCCTGGGACAGGCCCTCTCTGGATACACCATATATTTT. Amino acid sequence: CASSRSLGQALSGYTIYF.

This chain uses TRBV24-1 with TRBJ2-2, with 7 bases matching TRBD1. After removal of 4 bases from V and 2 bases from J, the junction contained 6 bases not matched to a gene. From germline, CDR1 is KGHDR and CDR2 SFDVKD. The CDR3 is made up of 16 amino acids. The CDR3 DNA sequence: TGTGCCACCAGTGACCTGGGGGACAGTAACACCGGGGAGCTGTTTTTT. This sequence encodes CATSDLGDSNTGELFF.

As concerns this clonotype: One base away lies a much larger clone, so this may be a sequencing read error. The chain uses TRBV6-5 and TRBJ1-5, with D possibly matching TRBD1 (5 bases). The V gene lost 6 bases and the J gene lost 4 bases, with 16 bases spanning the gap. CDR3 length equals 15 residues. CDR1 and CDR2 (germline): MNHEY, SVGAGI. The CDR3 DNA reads TGTGCCAGCAGACGAACGGGACTATGGAATCAGCCCCAGCATTTT. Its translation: CASRRTGLWNQPQHF.

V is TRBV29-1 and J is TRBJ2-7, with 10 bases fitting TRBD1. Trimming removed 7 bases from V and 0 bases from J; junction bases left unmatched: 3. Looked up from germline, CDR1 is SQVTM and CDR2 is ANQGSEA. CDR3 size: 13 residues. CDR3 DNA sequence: TGCAGCGCATGGACAGGGGGCTCCTACGAGCAGTACTTC. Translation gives CSAWTGGSYEQYF.

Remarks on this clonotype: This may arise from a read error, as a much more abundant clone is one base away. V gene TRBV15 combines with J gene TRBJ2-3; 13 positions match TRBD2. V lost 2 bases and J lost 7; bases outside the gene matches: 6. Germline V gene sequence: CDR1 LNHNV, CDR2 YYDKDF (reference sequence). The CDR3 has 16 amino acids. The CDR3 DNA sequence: TGTGCCACCAGCAGATCGGAACTAGCGGGAGGGAATACGCAGTATTTT. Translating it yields CATSRSELAGGNTQYF.

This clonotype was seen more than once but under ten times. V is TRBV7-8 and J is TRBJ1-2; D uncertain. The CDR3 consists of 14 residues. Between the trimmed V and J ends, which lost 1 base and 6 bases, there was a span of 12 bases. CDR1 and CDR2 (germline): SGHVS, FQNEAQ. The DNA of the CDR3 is TGTGCCAGCAGCTTAGTGGGCCAGCGGCATGGCTACACCTTC. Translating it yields CASSLVGQRHGYTF.

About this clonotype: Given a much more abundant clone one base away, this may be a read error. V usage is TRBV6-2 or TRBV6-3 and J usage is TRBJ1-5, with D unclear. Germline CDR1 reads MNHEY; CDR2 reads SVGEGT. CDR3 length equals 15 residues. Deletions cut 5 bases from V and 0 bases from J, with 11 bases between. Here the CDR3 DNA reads TGTGCCAGCAGTAAAGCTGGACTTAGCAATCAGCCCCAGCATTTT. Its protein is CASSKAGLSNQPQHF.

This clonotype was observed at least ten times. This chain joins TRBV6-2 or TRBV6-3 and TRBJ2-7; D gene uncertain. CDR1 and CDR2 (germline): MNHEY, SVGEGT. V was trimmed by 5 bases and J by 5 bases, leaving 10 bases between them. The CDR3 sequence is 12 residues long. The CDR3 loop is CASSLHPHEQYF. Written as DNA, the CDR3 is TGTGCCAGCAGTCTACACCCCCACGAGCAGTACTTC.

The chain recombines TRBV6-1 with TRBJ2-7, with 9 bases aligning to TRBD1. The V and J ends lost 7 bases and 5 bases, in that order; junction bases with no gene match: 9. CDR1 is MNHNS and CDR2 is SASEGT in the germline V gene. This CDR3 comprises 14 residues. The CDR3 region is CASTPGQGLDEQYF. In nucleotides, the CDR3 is TGTGCCAGCACACCGGGACAGGGTCTGGACGAGCAGTACTTC.

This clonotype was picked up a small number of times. CDR3 loop: CASRIAGYTDTQYF. The CDR3 coding sequence is TGTGCCAGCCGAATAGCGGGGTACACAGATACGCAGTATTTT. The rearrangement joins TRBV6-1 to TRBJ2-3; 8 nucleotides line up with TRBD2. The CDR3 sequence is 14 residues long. Trimming took 8 bases from V and 2 from J; bases not matched to a gene: 6. Per the germline V gene, CDR1 is MNHNS and CDR2 is SASEGT.

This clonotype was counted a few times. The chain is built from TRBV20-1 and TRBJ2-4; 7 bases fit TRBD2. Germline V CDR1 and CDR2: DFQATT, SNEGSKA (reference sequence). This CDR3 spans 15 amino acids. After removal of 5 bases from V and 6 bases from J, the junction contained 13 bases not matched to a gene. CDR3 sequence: CSAHDGGGRGNIQYF. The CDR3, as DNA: TGCAGTGCTCACGATGGGGGAGGGCGAGGAAACATTCAGTACTTC.

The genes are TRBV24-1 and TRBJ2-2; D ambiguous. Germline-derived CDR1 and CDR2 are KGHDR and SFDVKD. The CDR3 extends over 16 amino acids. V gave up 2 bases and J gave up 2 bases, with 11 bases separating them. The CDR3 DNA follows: TGTGCCACCAGTGATTCGCGGACCTCTAACACCGGGGAGCTGTTTTTT. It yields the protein CATSDSRTSNTGELFF.

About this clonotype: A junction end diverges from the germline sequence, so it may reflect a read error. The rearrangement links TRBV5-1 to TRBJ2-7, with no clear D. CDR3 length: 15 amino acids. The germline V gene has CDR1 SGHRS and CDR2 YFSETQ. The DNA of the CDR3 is TGCGCCAGCAGATTGGCTGGACCAGCGCTAGAGGAGCAGTACTTC. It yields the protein CASRLAGPALEEQYF.

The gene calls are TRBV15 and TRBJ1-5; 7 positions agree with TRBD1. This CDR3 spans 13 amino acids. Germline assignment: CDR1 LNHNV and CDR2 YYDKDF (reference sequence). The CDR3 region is CTTSRGVGQPQHF. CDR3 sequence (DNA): TGTACGACCAGCAGGGGGGTAGGTCAGCCCCAGCATTTT.

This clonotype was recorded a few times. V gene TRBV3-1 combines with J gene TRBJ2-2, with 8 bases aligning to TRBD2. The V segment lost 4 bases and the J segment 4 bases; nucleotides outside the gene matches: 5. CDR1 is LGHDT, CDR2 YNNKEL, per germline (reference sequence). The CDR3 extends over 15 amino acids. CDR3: CASSPLSGSTGELFF. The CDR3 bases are TGTGCCAGCAGCCCTTTGAGCGGGAGCACCGGGGAGCTGTTTTTT. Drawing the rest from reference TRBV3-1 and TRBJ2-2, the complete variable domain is DTAVSQTPKYLVTQMGNDKSIKCEQNLGHDTMYWYKQDSKKFLKIMFSYNNKELIINETVPNRFSPKSPDKAHLNLHINSLELGDSAVYFCASSPLSGSTGELFFGEGSRLTVL.

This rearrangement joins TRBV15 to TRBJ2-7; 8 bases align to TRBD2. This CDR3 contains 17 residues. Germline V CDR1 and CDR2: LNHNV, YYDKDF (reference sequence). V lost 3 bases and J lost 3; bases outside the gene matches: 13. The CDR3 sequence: CATSSLTRAGGYYEQYF. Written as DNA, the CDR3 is TGTGCCACCAGCAGTTTAACAAGGGCGGGAGGTTACTACGAGCAGTACTTC.

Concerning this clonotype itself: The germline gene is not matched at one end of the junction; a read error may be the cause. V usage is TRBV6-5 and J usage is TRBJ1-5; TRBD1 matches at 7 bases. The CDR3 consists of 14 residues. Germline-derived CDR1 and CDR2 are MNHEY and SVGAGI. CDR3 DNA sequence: TGTGCCATCAGTGGAGACAGGGTAATTCAGCCCCAGCATTTT. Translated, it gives CAISGDRVIQPQHF.

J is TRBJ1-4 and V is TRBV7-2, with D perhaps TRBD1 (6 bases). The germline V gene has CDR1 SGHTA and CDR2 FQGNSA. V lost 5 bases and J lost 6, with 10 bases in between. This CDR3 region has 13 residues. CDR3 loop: CASSQGGYEKLFF. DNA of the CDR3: TGTGCCAGCAGCCAAGGGGGGTATGAAAAACTGTTTTTT. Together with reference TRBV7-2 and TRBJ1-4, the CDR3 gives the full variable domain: GAGVSQSPSNKVTEKGKDVELRCDPISGHTALYWYRQSLGQGLEFLIYFQGNSAPDKSGLPSDRFSAERTGGSVSTLTIQRTQQEDSAVYLCASSQGGYEKLFFGSGTQLSVL.

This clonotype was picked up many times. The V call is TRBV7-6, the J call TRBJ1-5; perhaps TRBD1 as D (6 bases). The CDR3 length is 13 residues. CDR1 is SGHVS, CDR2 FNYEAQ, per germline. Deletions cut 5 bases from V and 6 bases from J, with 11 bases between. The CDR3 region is CASSEQGFQPQHF. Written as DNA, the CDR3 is TGTGCCAGCAGCGAACAGGGTTTTCAGCCCCAGCATTTT.

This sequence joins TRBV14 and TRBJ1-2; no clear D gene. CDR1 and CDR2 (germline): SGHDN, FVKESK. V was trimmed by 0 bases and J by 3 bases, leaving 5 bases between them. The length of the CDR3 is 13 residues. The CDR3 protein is CASSQDRDYGYTF. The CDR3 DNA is TGTGCCAGCAGCCAAGATCGTGACTATGGCTACACCTTC.

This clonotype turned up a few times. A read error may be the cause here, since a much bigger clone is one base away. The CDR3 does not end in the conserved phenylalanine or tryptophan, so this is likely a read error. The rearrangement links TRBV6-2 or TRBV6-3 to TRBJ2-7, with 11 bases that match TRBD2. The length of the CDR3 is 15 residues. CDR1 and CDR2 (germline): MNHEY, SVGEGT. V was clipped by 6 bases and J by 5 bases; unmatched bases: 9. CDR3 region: CASRAGTSGLNEQYS. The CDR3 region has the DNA TGTGCCAGCAGAGCCGGGACTAGCGGATTGAACGAGCAGTACTCC.

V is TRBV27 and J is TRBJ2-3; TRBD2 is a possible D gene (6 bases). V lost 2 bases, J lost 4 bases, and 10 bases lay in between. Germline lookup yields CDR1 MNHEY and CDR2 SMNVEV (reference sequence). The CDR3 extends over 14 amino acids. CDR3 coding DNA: TGTGCCAGCAGTTTAACCCCGGGAGCAGATACGCAGTATTTT. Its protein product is CASSLTPGADTQYF.

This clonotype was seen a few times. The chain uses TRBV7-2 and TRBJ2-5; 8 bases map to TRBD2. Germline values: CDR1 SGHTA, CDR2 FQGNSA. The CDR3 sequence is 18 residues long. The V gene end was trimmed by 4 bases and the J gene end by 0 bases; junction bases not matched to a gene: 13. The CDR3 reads CASSSRKTSGWNQETQYF. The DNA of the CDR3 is TGTGCCAGCAGCTCTCGAAAAACTAGCGGTTGGAACCAAGAGACCCAGTACTTC.

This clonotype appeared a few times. This CDR3 is CAIRLQGGDYEQYF. CDR3 coding DNA: TGTGCCATCAGGCTACAGGGAGGGGACTACGAGCAGTACTTC. The rearrangement links TRBV10-3 to TRBJ2-7; possibly TRBD2 for D (7 bases). In germline, CDR1 is ENHRY, CDR2 SYGVKD. There are 14 residues in the CDR3. V lost 6 bases and J 3 bases, leaving 15 bases between the germline ends.

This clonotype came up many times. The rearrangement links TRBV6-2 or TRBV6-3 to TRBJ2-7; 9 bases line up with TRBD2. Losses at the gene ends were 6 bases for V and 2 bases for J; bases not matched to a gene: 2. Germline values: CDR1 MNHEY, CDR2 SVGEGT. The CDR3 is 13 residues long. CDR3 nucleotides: TGTGCCAGCAGAGTAGCGGGAGCCTACGAGCAGTACTTC. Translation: CASRVAGAYEQYF.

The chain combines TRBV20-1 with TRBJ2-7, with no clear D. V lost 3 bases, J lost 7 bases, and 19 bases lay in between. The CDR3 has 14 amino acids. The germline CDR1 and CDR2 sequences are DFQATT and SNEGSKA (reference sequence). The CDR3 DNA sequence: TGCAGTGCTAGGGAATCCGCACGCCCTAGGGAGCAGTACTTC. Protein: CSARESARPREQYF.

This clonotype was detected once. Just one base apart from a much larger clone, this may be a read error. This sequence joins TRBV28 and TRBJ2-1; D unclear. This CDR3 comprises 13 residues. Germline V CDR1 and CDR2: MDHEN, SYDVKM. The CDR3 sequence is CASRLGNYNEKFF. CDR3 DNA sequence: TGTGCCAGCAGATTGGGGAATTACAATGAGAAGTTCTTC.

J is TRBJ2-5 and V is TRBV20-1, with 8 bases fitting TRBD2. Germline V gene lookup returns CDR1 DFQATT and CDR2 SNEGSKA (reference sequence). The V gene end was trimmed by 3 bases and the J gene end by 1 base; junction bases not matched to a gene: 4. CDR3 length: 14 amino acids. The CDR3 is CSASGRAPQETQYF. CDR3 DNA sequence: TGCAGTGCTAGCGGGAGGGCCCCCCAAGAGACCCAGTACTTC.